This TCR beta chain was captured in a study of human T cells and chemical hapten exposure (dated by TCRdb to the early 2020s). Background for the entire study: For sensitization, 2% DPC in acetone was applied to a roughly 2 cm by roughly 2 cm area of upper inner arm skin. The libraries were sequenced as a pool, and the TCR yield per sample differed mostly because of small variations in library volumes within the pool. Throughout the study period of 20 to 25 weeks, patients also received therapeutic DPC doses to the scalp every week. Patch tests used Finn chambers with 0.01% DPC on the upper back, scored after 6 days by International Contact Dermatitis Research Group standards. Under 30 alopecia patients gave blood for TCR sequencing at one to four time points (pre-sensitization, 2, 6 and 24 weeks). Blood samples were taken from patients before sensitization (week 0) and at 2, 6 and about 24 weeks after DPC sensitization. The study tracked peripheral blood TCR repertoire changes in vivo during primary and secondary sensitization to the hapten diphenylcyclopropenone (DPC) in alopecia patients. Alopecia areata with under or over 50% scalp involvement, alopecia totalis and alopecia universalis were represented in the patient cohort, which was mostly female.

Broader findings and caveats from the paper: Repeated subsampling changed both the strength of the expansion versus patch-test correlation and the threshold at which the correlation became significant. Expanded TCRs formed significantly more large CDR3 similarity clusters than pre-sensitization or healthy control sets, consistent with antigen-driven responses. DPC sensitization did not change how many TCRs were above 1 in 1000 frequency, and no evidence was found of alterations in global repertoire structure. A positive correlation was found between the number of PT1 expanded TCRs and patch test score, with significance reached at thresholds 8, 16 and 32 but not 4. Alopecia, a presumed autoimmune disease, was present in all patients, so the immune response of the patients might differ from that of healthy individuals.

Its CDR3 holds 12 amino acids, cysteine through phenylalanine. Only the CDR3 part of the read is kept: 36 bases, read in frame from the first base. V is shortened by 0 bases, J by 4 bases, and the region joining them spans 4 bases. Looking up the germline V gene yields CDR1 LGHNT and CDR2 FRNRAP. The intended sense of this specimen's time point label: patch test 1, 2 weeks after DPC sensitization. The treatment or condition label on this specimen signifies: therapeutic diphenylcyclopropenone sensitization with weekly scalp DPC. At each patch-test visit, blood was drawn before the patch test was applied. Patients were eligible if aged 18 to 70, diagnosed with alopecia and judged suitable for DPC therapy, and pregnant patients were excluded. Total RNA was extracted from unfractionated whole blood collected in Tempus Blood RNA tubes. The receptor library was made with RACE. TCRdb lists the instrument as NextSeq 500. During library preparation, unique molecular identifiers were attached to individual cDNA molecules so that TCRs could be counted quantitatively and reproducibly. From each blood RNA sample, both TCR alpha and TCR beta chains were sequenced. The study's own analysis went as follows. A median of around 100,000 TCRs per sample was observed, with a range of 23,224 to 690,600. V, J and CDR3 annotation of the TCR reads was carried out using the Decombinator software suite. To make PS versus PT1 abundance plots, every sample was subsampled to the same number of TCRs (28,000). TCRs were defined as expanded if absent before sensitization and observed at least eight times at the 2-week time point. TCRdb redid the processing of the public reads, applying fastp at Q25 and MiXCR, and retained in-frame beta chains. All rows with the same CDR3 protein become a single entry with the most common DNA and genes. These V and J calls are TCRdb output, not the study's own analysis. In this sample the table shows around 69,000 distinct CDR3 sequences, 9.8% of which occur a single time. The top ten hold 3.3% of the sample.

This clonotype has just a few counts. Its recognized antigen is unknown. The record has no base qualities; no much larger clone is one base away. This sequence originates from a woman aged 40 to 50 with alopecia areata. Some clones in this sample may be carry-over from other donors' samples. Here the chain combines TRBV12-5 and TRBJ2-7; the D gene is unclear. Specimen: whole blood, collected in connection with sensitization to the hapten diphenylcyclopropenone (DPC). The CDR3 loop reads CASGLVRYEQYF. The DNA sequence is given as TGTGCTAGTGGTTTGGTACGGTACGAGCAGTACTTC.